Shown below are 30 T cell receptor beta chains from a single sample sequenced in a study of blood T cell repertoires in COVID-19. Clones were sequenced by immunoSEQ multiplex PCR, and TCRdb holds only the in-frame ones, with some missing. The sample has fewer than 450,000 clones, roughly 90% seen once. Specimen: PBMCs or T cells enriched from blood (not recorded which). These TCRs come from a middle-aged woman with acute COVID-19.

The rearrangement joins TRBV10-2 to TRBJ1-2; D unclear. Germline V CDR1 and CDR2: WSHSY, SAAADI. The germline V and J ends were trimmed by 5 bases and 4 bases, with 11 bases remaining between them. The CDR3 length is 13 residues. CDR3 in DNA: TGCGCCAGCAGTTCCGGGAACTCCTATGGCTACACCTTC. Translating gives CASSSGNSYGYTF.

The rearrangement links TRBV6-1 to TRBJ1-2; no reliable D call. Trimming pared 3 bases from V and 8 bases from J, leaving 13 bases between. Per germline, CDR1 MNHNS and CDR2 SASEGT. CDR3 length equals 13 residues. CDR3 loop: CASSDVQGRGYTF. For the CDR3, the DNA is TGTGCCAGCAGTGACGTCCAAGGGAGAGGCTACACCTTC.

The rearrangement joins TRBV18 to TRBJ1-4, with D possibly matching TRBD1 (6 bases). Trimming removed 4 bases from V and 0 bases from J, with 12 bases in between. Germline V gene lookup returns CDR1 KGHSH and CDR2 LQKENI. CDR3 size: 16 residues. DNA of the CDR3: TGTGCCAGCTCACTCAGACAGGTTACAACTAATGAAAAACTGTTTTTT. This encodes CASSLRQVTTNEKLFF.

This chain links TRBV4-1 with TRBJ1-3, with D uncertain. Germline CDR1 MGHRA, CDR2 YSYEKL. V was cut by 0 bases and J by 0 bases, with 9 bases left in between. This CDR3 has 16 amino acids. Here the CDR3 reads CASSQDKRFSGNTIYF. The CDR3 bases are TGCGCCAGCAGCCAAGATAAGAGGTTCTCTGGAAACACCATATATTTT.

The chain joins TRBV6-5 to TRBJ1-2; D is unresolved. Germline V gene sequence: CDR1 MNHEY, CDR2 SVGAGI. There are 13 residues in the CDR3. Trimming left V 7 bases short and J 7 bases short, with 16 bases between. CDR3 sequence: CASTPRPRGGYTF. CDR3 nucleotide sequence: TGTGCCAGCACCCCCCGGCCACGAGGTGGCTACACCTTC.

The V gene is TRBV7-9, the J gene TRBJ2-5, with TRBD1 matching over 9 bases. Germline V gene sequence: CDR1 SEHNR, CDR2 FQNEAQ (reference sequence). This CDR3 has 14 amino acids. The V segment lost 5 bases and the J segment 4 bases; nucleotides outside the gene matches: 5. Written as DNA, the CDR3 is TGTGCCAGCAGCACGACAGGGGGGGTAGAGACCCAGTACTTC. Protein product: CASSTTGGVETQYF.

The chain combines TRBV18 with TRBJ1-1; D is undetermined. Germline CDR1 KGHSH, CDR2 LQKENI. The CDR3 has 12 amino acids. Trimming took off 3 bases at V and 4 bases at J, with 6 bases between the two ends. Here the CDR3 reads CASSPVATEAFF. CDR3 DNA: TGTGCCAGCTCACCCGTAGCCACTGAAGCTTTCTTT. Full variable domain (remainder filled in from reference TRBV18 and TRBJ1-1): NAGVMQNPRHLVRRRGQEARLRCSPMKGHSHVYWYRQLPEEGLKFMVYLQKENIIDESGMPKERFSAEFPKEGPSILRIQQVVRGDSAAYFCASSPVATEAFFGQGTRLTVV.

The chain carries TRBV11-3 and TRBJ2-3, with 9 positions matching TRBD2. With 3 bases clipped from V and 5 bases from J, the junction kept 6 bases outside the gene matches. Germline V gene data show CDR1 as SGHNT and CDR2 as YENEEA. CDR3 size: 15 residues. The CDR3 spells CASSLAGGPIDTQYF. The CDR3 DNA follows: TGTGCCAGCAGCTTGGCGGGGGGGCCGATAGATACGCAGTATTTT. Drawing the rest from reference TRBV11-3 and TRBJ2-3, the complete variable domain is EAGVVQSPRYKIIEKKQPVAFWCNPISGHNTLYWYLQNLGQGPELLIRYENEEAVDDSQLPKDRFSAERLKGVDSTLKIQPAELGDSAVYLCASSLAGGPIDTQYFGPGTRLTVL.

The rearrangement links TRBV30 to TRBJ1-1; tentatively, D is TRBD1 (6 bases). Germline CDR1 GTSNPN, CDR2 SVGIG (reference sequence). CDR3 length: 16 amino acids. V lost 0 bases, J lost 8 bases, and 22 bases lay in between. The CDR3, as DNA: TGTGCCTGGAGTGTACTACAGGGTCGGGCAGGAGACGAAGCTTTCTTT. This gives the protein CAWSVLQGRAGDEAFF. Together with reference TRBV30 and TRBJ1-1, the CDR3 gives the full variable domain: SQTIHQWPATLVQPVGSPLSLECTVEGTSNPNLYWYRQAAGRGLQLLFYSVGIGQISSEVPQNLSASRPQDRQFILSSKKLLLSDSGFYLCAWSVLQGRAGDEAFFGQGTRLTVV.

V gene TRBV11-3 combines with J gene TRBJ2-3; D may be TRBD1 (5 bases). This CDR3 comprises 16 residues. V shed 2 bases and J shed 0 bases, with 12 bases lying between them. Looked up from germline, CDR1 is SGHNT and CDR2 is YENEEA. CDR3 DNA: TGTGCCAGCAGCTTATTTGGGGCGGACAGCACAGATACGCAGTATTTT. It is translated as CASSLFGADSTDTQYF. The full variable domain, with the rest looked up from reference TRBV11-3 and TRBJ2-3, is EAGVVQSPRYKIIEKKQPVAFWCNPISGHNTLYWYLQNLGQGPELLIRYENEEAVDDSQLPKDRFSAERLKGVDSTLKIQPAELGDSAVYLCASSLFGADSTDTQYFGPGTRLTVL.

The CDR3 here is CASRPDTSNSPLHF. The CDR3 DNA reads TGTGCCAGCAGACCGGACACCTCGAATTCACCCCTCCACTTT. The rearrangement links TRBV5-4 to TRBJ1-6; D might be TRBD1 (5 bases). The germline gives CDR1 SGHNT, CDR2 YYREEE (reference sequence). Trimming left V 5 bases short and J 7 bases short, with 13 bases between. The CDR3 is made up of 14 amino acids.

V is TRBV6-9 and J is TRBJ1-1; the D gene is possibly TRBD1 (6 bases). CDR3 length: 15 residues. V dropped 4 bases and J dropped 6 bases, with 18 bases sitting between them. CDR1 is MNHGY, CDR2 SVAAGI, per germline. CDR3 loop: CASSSLQGRVAEAFF. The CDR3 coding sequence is TGTGCCAGCAGTTCCTTACAGGGAAGGGTCGCTGAAGCTTTCTTT.

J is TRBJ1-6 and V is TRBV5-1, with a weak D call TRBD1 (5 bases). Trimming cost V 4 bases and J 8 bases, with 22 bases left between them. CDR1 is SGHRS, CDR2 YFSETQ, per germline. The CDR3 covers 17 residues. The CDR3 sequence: CASSSGGAHTPDSPLHF. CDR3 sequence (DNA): TGCGCCAGCAGCAGCGGGGGTGCACACACACCCGATTCACCCCTCCACTTT.

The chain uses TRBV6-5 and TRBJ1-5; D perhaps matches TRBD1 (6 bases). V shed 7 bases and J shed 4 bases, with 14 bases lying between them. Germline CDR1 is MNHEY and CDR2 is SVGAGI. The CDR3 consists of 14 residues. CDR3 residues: CASKIGQPNQPQHF. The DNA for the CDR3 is TGTGCCAGCAAGATAGGACAGCCTAATCAGCCCCAGCATTTT.

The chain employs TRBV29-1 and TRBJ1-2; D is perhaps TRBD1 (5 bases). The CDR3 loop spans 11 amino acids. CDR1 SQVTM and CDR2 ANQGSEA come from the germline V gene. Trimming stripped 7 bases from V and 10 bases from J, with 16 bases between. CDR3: CSAGTGDYYTF. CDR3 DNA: TGCAGCGCTGGGACGGGGGACTACTACACCTTC.

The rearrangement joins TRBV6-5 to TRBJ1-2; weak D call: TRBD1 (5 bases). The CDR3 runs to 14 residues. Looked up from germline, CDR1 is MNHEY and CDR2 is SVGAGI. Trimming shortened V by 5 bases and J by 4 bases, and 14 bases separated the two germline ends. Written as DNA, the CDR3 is TGTGCCAGCAGTAAATCCACGCAGGGCTATGGCTACACCTTC. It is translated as CASSKSTQGYGYTF.

CDR3 sequence (DNA): TGTGCCAGCAGCACGCTAGACCGGGGGGACGGCTCCTACGAGCAGTACTTC. Its translation is CASSTLDRGDGSYEQYF. The chain employs TRBV5-5 and TRBJ2-7, with 7 bases that match TRBD2. Germline loops: CDR1 SGHKS, CDR2 YYEKEE (reference sequence). This CDR3 contains 17 residues. Trimming cost V 4 bases and J 0 bases; bases outside gene matches: 13.

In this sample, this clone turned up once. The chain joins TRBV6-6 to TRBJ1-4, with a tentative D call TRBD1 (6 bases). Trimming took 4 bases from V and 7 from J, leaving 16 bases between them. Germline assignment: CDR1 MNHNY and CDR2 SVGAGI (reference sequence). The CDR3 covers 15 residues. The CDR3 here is CASSLGGGRGEKLFF. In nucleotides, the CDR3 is TGTGCCAGCAGTTTGGGAGGGGGGCGCGGTGAAAAACTGTTTTTT.

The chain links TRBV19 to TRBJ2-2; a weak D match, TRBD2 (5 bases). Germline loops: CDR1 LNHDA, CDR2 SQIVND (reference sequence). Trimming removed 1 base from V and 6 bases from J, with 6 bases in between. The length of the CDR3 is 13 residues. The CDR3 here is CASSIVGAGELFF. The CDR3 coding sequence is TGTGCCAGTAGTATAGTCGGGGCCGGGGAGCTGTTTTTT.

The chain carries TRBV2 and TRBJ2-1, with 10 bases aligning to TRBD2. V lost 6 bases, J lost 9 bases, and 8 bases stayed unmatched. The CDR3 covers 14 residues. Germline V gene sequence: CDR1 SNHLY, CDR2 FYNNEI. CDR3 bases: TGTGCCAGCAGCGCTAGCGGGGGCTACGTTGAGCAGTTCTTC. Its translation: CASSASGGYVEQFF.

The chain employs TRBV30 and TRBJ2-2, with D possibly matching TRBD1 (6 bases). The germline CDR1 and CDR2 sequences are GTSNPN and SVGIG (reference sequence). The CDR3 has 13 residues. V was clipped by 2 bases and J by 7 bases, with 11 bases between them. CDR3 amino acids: CAWSSGAIGELFF. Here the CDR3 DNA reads TGTGCCTGGAGTTCAGGGGCTATCGGGGAGCTGTTTTTT.

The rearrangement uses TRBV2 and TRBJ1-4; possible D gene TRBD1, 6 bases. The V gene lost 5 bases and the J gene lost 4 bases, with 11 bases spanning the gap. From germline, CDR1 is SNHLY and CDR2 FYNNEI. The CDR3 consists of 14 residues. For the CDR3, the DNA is TGTGCCAGCAGTCCGGACAGAATTAATGAAAAACTGTTTTTT. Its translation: CASSPDRINEKLFF.

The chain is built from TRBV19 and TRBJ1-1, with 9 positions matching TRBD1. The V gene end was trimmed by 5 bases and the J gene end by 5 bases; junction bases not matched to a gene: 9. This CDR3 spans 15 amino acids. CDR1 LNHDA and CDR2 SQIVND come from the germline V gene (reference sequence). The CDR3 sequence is CASSPTGTGRTEAFF. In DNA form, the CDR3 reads TGTGCCAGTAGTCCGACCGGGACAGGGAGGACTGAAGCTTTCTTT.

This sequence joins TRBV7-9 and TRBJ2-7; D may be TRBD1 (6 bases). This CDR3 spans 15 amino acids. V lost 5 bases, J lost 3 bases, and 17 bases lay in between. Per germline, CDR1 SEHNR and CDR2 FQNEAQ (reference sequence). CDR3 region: CASSPGQYHYYEQYF. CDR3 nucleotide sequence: TGTGCCAGCAGCCCAGGACAGTACCACTACTACGAGCAGTACTTC.

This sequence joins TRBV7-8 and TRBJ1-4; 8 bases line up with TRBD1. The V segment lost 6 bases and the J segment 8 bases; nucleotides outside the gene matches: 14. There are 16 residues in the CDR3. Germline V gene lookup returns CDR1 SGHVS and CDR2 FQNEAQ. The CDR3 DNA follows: TGTGCCAGCAGTGGTCCTTTCGACAGGGGATGGGAAAAACTGTTTTTT. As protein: CASSGPFDRGWEKLFF.

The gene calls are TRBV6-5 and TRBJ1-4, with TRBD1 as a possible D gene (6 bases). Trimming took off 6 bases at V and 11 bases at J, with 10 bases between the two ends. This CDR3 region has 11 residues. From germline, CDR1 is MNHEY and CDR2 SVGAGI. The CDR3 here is CASSQGRKLFF. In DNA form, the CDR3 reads TGTGCCAGCAGCCAGGGGCGTAAACTGTTTTTT.

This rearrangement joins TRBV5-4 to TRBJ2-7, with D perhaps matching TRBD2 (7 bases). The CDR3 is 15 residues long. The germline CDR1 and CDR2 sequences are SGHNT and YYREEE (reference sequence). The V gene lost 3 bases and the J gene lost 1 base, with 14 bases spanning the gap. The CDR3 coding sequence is TGTGCCAGCAGCTCCCCGGGGGGCTCGTCCTACGAGCAGTACTTC. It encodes CASSSPGGSSYEQYF.

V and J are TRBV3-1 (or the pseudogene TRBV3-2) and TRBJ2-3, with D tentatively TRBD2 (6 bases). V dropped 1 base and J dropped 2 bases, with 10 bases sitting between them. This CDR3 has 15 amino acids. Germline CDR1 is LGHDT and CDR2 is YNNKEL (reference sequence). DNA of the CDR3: TGTGCCAGCAGCCAAGGAACTAGCCCCACAGATACGCAGTATTTT. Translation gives CASSQGTSPTDTQYF.

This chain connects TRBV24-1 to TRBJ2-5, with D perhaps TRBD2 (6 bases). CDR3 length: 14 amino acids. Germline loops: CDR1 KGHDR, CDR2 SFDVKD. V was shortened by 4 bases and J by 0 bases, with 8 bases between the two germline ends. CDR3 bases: TGTGCCACCAGTGAACGGAGGGACCAAGAGACCCAGTACTTC. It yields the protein CATSERRDQETQYF.

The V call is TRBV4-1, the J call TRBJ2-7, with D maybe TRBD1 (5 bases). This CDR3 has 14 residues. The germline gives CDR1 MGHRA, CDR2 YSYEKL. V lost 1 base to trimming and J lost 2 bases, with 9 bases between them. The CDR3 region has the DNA TGCGCCAGCAGCCAAGTCGACAGCACCTACGAGCAGTACTTC. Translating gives CASSQVDSTYEQYF.